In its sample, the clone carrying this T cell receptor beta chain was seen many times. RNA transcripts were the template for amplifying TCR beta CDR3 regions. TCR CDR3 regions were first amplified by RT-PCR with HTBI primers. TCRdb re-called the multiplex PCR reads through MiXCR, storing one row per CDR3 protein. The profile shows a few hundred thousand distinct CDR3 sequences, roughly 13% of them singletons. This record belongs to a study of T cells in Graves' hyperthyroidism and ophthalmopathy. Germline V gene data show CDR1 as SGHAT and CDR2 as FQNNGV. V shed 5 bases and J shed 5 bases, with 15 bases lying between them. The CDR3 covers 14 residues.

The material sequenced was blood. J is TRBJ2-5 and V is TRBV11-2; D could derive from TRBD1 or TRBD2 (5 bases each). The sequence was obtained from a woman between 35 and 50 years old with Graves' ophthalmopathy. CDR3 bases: TGTGCCAGCAGCCGGGGACCATCACCGGAGACCCAGTACTTC. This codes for CASSRGPSPETQYF.